These 5 T cell receptor beta chains share one sample of origin, sequenced in a study of molecular identifiers for immune sequencing clone quantification (dated by TCRdb to 2017 to 2018). To prepare the library, PCR was applied. Instrument used: Illumina HiSeq 4000. Using fastp at Q25 and MiXCR, TCRdb reprocessed the public reads and kept productive beta chains. Records with the same CDR3 protein are collapsed into one entry carrying the most frequent genes and DNA. The sample table records some 650,000 distinct CDR3 sequences; less than 20% of these occur just once. The ten top clones hold under 0.95% of the sample. Source material: naive CD8+ T cells from blood, with Jurkat cell RNA spiked in. The cell subset or site label of this sample denotes: FACS-sorted CD8+CD4-CCR7+CD45RA+ naive T cells. The receptors come from a human donor in good health. Some libraries in this study had Jurkat cell RNA spiked in.

Worth noting for this clonotype: This may arise from a read error, as a much more abundant clone is one base away. The chain recombines TRBV11-2 with TRBJ1-2, with TRBD1 identical over 7 bases. V was pared by 5 bases and J by 7 bases, with 13 bases of the junction left unmatched. This CDR3 has 15 residues. CDR1 and CDR2 (germline): SGHAT, FQNNGV. This chain's CDR3 is CASSLGQANYCGYTF. The DNA for the CDR3 is TGTGCCAGCAGCCTAGGACAGGCGAACTACTGTGGCTACACCTTC.

This clonotype was seen many times. CDR3 loop: CATTGASYEQYF. CDR3 sequence (DNA): TGTGCCACTACAGGGGCCTCCTACGAGCAGTACTTC. The chain carries TRBV6-6 and TRBJ2-7; TRBD1 agrees at 7 bases. Losses at the gene ends were 10 bases for V and 0 bases for J; bases not matched to a gene: 3. CDR3 length equals 12 residues. Germline CDR1 is MNHNY and CDR2 is SVGAGI (reference sequence).

This clonotype was counted between two and nine times. This may come from a read error, since a much larger clone is one base off. The rearrangement joins TRBV7-9 to TRBJ2-5, with D maybe TRBD1 (5 bases). The CDR3 has 13 residues. The germline gives CDR1 SEHNR, CDR2 FQNEAQ (reference sequence). The ends were cut back, 11 bases at V and 1 base at J, with 14 bases in the middle. This CDR3 is CAGTQTVQETQYF. The CDR3, as DNA: TGTGCCGGCACACAGACAGTCCAAGAGACCCAGTACTTC. Full variable domain (rest looked up from reference TRBV7-9 and TRBJ2-5): DTGVSQNPRHKITKRGQNVTFRCDPISEHNRLYWYRQTLGQGPEFLTYFQNEAQLEKSRLLSDRFSAERPKGSFSTLEIQRTEQGDSAMYLCAGTQTVQETQYFGPGTRLLVL.

With respect to this clonotype: Since a much larger clone is just one base distant, this may be a read error. The chain recombines TRBV7-9 with TRBJ2-1; D is possibly TRBD2 (6 bases). Trimming took off 2 bases at V and 8 bases at J, with 16 bases between the two ends. The CDR3 has 15 residues. The germline gives CDR1 SEHNR, CDR2 FQNEAQ (reference sequence). In DNA, the CDR3 is TGTGCCAGCAGCTTAAGGCCCCGGGGGAACTATGAGCAGTTCTTC. Residues: CASSLRPRGNYEQFF.

The chain recombines TRBV20-1 with TRBJ2-1; 9 bases agree with TRBD2. The germline V gene encodes CDR1 DFQATT and CDR2 SNEGSKA (reference sequence). V gave up 4 bases and J gave up 7 bases; unmatched junction bases: 8. CDR3 length: 14 amino acids. DNA of the CDR3: TGCAGTGCTACCGCGGGGGGGCCAGTTAATGAGCAGTTCTTC. The encoded protein is CSATAGGPVNEQFF.